This T cell receptor beta chain was observed in a study of blood T cells in healthy people across ages. The CDR3 totals 16 residues. Germline assignment: CDR1 SGHRS and CDR2 YFSETQ. This clonotype has only a few counts. Sample-barcoded 5' priming and a J-beta primer mix drove a second PCR of roughly 6 to 12 cycles. TCRdb used MiXCR to reprocess the 5' RACE reads, holding one entry per CDR3 protein. The sample holds 800,000 or so distinct CDR3 sequences, 35% to 50% seen once. Material for sequencing was blood. The rearrangement links TRBV5-1 to TRBJ2-4, with 10 bases lining up with TRBD1. Matching the DNA end better, TRBJ2-7 makes the J call doubtful. This clonotype was obtained from a man older than 75 in good health. The CDR3 sequence is CASSASKGQGLYEQYF. The DNA of the CDR3 is TGCGCCAGCAGCGCGTCCAAGGGACAGGGGCTCTACGAGCAGTACTTC.